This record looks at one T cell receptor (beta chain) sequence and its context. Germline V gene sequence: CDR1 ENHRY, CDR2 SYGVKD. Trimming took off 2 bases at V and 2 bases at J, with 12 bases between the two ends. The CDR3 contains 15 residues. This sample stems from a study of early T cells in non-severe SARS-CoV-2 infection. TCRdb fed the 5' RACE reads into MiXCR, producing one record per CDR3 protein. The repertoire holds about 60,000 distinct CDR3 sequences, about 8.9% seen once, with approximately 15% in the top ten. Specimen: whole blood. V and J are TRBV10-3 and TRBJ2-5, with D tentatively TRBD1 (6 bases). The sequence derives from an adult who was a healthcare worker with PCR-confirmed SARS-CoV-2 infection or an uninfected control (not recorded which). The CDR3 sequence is CAISEGRGQQETQYF. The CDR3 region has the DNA TGTGCCATCAGTGAGGGCAGGGGACAACAAGAGACCCAGTACTTC.